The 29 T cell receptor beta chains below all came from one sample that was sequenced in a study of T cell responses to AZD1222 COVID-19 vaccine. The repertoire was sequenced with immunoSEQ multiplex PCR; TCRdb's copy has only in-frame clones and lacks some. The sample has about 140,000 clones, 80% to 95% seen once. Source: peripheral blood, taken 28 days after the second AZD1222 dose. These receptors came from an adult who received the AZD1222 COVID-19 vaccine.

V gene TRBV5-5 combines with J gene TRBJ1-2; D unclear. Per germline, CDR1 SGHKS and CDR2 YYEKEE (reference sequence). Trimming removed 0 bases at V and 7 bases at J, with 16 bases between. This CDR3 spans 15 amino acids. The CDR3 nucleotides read TGTGCCAGCAGCTTGGGGCCACCCAGAGCGCTTGGCTACACCTTC. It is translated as CASSLGPPRALGYTF.

The CDR3 DNA reads TGTGCCAGCAGCTTGGGGAGGGCCAGCGATGAGCAGTTCTTC. This encodes CASSLGRASDEQFF. The chain couples TRBV11-3 to TRBJ2-1; 7 bases are shared with TRBD2. Germline values: CDR1 SGHNT, CDR2 YENEEA. The J segment lost 8 bases and the V segment lost 3 bases, leaving 7 bases of the junction unmatched. The CDR3 runs to 14 residues.

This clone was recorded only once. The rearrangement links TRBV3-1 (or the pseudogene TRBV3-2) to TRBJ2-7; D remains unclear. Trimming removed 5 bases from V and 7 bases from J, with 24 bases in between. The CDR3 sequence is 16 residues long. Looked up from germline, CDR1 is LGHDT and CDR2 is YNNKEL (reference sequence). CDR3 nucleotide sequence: TGTGCCAGCAGCTATCTCTCATTTTACCAGGATGGAGAGCAGTACTTC. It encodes CASSYLSFYQDGEQYF.

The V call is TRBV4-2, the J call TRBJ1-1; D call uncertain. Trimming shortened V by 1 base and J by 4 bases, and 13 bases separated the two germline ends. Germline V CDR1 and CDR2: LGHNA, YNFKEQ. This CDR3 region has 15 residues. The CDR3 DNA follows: TGTGCCAGCAGCCAAGTAGGAATAGGGCCCACTGAAGCTTTCTTT. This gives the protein CASSQVGIGPTEAFF.

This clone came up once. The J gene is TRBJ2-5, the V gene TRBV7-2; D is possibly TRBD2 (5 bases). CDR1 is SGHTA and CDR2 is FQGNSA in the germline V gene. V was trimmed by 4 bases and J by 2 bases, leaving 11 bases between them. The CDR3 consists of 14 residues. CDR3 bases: TGTGCCAGCAGCTCAGGAGGCTGGCAAGAGACCCAGTACTTC. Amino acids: CASSSGGWQETQYF.

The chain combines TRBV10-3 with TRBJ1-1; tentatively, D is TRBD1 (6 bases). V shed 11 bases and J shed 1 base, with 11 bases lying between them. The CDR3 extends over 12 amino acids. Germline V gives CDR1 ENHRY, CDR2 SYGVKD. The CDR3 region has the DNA TGTGCCTCCACAGGGAAGAACACTGAAGCTTTCTTT. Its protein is CASTGKNTEAFF.

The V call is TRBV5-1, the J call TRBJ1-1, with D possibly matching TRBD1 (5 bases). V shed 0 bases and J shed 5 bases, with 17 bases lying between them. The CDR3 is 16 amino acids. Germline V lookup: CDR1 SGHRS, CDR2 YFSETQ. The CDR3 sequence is CASSLAWAQGRTEAFF. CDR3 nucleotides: TGCGCCAGCAGCTTGGCTTGGGCGCAGGGAAGGACTGAAGCTTTCTTT. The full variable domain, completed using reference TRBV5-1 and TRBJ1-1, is KAGVTQTPRYLIKTRGQQVTLSCSPISGHRSVSWYQQTPGQGLQFLFEYFSETQRNKGNFPGRFSGRQFSNSRSEMNVSTLELGDSALYLCASSLAWAQGRTEAFFGQGTRLTVV.

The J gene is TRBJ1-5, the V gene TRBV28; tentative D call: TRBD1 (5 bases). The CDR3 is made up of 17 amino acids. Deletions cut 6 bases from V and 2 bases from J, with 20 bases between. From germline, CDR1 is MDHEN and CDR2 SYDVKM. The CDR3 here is CASSPDGGPQRNQPQHF. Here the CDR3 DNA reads TGTGCCAGCAGCCCCGACGGGGGTCCTCAACGCAATCAGCCCCAGCATTTT.

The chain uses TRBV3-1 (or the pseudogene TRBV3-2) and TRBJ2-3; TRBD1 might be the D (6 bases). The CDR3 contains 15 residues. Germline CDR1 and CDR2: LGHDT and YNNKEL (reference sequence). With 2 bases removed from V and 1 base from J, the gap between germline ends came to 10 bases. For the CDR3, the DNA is TGTGCCAGCAGCCAAAGGGGGAAGGGCACAGATACGCAGTATTTT. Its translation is CASSQRGKGTDTQYF.

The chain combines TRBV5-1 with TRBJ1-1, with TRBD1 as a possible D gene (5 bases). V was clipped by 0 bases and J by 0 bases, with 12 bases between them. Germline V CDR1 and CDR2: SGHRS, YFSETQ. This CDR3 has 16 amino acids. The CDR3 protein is CASSLVGGVMNTEAFF. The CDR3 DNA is TGCGCCAGCAGCTTGGTCGGGGGAGTGATGAACACTGAAGCTTTCTTT.

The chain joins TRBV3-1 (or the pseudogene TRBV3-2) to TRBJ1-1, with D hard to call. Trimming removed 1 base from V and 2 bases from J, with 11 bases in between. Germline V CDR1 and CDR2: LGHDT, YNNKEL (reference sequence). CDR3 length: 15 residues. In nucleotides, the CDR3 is TGTGCCAGCAGCCAAGTCCTTAGGCTCAACACTGAAGCTTTCTTT. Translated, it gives CASSQVLRLNTEAFF.

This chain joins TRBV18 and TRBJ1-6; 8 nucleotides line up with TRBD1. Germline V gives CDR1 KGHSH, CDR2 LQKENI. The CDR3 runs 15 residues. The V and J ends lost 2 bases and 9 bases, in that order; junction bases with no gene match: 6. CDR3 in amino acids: CASSPKGQEGSPLHF. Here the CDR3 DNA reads TGTGCCAGCTCACCAAAGGGACAGGAAGGTTCACCCCTCCACTTT. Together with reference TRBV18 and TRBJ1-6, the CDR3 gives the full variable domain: NAGVMQNPRHLVRRRGQEARLRCSPMKGHSHVYWYRQLPEEGLKFMVYLQKENIIDESGMPKERFSAEFPKEGPSILRIQQVVRGDSAAYFCASSPKGQEGSPLHFGNGTRLTVT.

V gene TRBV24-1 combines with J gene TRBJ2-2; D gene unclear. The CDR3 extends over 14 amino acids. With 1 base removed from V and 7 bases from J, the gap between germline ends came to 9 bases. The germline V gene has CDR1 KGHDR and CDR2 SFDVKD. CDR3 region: CATSDLDGLGELFF. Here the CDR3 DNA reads TGTGCCACCAGTGATTTAGATGGTCTCGGGGAGCTGTTTTTT.

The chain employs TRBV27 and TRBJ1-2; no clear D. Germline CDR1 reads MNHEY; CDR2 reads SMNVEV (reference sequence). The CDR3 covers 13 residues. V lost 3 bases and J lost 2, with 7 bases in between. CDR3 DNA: TGTGCCAGCAGTTTGGGCCCCAACTATGGCTACACCTTC. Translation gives CASSLGPNYGYTF.

The CDR3 loop reads CATSPGLISQTSNQPQHF. CDR3 nucleotide sequence: TGTGCCACCAGCCCAGGACTCATTTCACAGACTAGCAATCAGCCCCAGCATTTT. The chain links TRBV15 to TRBJ1-5; D gene ambiguous. Germline-derived CDR1 and CDR2 are LNHNV and YYDKDF (reference sequence). CDR3 length: 18 amino acids. V lost 5 bases and J 0 bases, leaving 20 bases between the germline ends.

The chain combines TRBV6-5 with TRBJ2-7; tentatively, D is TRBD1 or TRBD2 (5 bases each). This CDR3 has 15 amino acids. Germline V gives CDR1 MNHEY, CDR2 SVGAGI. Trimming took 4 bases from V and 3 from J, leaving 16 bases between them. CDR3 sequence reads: CASSLYGTPFYEQYF. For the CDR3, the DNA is TGTGCCAGCAGTTTATATGGGACGCCCTTCTACGAGCAGTACTTC.

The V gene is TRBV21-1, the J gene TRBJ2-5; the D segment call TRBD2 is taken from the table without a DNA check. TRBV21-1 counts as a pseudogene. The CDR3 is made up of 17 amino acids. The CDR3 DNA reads TGTGCCAGCAGCGACGGAGGGGCTAGCGGGATAGGGGAGACCCAGTACTTC. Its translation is CASSDGGASGIGETQYF.

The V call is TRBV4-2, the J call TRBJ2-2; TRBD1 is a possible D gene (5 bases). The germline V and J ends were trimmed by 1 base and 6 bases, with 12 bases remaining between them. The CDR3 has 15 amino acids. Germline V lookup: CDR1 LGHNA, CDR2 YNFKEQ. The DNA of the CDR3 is TGTGCCAGCAGCCAAGTGGCCAGGGTACCCGGGGAGCTGTTTTTT. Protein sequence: CASSQVARVPGELFF.

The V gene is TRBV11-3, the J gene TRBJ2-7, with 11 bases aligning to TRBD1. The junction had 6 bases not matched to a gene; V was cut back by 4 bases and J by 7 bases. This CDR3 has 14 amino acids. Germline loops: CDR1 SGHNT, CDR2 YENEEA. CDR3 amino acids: CASSSGQGGGEQYF. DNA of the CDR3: TGTGCCAGCAGCTCGGGACAGGGGGGCGGGGAGCAGTACTTC.

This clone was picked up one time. In nucleotides, the CDR3 is TGTGCCAGCAGCAGGACAGGGTATAGGCAGCCCCAGCATTTT. Translating gives CASSRTGYRQPQHF. The chain recombines TRBV6-6 with TRBJ1-5; 8 nucleotides agree with TRBD1. CDR3 length equals 14 residues. Germline V gene data show CDR1 as MNHNY and CDR2 as SVGAGI (reference sequence). J gave up 7 bases and V 6 bases, and 8 bases lay outside the gene matches.

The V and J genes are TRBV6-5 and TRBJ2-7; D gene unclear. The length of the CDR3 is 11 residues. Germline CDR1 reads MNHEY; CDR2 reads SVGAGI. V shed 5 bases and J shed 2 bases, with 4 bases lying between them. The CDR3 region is CASSPPYEQYF. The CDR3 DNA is TGTGCCAGCAGTCCCCCCTACGAGCAGTACTTC.

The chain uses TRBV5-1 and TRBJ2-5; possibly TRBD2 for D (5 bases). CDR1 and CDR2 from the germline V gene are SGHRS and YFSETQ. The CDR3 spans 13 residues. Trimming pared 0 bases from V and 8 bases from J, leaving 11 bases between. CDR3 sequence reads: CASSLDDGLTQYF. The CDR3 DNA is TGCGCCAGCAGCTTGGACGACGGACTCACCCAGTACTTC.

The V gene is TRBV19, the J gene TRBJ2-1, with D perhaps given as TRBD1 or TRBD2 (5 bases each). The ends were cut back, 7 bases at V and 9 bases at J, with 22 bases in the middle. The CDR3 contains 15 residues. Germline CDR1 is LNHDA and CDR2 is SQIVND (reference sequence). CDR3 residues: CASKGSYSGFSEQFF. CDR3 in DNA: TGTGCCAGTAAGGGGAGTTACAGCGGTTTCAGTGAGCAGTTCTTC.

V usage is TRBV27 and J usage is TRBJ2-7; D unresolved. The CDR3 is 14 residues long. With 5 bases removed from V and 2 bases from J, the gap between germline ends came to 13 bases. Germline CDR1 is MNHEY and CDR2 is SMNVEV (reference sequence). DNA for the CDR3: TGTGCCAGCAGTCCCCAGAACAGACCCTACGAGCAGTACTTC. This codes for CASSPQNRPYEQYF.

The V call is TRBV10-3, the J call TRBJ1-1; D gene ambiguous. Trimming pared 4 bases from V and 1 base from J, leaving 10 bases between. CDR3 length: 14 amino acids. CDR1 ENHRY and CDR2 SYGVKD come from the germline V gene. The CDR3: CAISGGPANTEAFF. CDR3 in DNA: TGTGCCATCAGTGGAGGGCCGGCGAACACTGAAGCTTTCTTT.

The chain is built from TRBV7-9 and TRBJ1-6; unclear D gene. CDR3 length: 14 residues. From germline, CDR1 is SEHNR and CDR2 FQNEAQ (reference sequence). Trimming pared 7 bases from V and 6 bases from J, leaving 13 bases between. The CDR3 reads CASTPTLTNSPLHF. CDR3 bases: TGTGCCAGCACCCCGACACTTACTAATTCACCCCTCCACTTT.

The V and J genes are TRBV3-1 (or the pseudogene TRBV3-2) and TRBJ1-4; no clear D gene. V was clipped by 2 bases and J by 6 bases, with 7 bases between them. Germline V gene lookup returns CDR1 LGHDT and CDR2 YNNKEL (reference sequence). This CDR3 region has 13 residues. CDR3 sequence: CASSQSGDEKLFF. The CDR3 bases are TGTGCCAGCAGCCAATCTGGGGATGAAAAACTGTTTTTT.

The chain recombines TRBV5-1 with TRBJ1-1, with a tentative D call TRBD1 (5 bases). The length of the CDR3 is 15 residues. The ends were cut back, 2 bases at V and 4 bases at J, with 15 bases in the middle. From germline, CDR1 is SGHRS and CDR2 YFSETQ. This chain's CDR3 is CASSLLQGRGTEAFF. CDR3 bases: TGCGCCAGCAGCTTACTCCAGGGTCGAGGCACTGAAGCTTTCTTT.

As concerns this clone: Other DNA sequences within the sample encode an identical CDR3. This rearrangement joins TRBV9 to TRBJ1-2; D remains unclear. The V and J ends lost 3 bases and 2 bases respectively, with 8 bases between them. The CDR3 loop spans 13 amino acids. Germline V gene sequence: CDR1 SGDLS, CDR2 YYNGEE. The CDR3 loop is CASSATANYGYTF. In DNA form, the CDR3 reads TGTGCCAGCAGCGCAACAGCAAACTATGGCTACACCTTC.